This T cell receptor beta chain was profiled in a study of cytomegalovirus exposure and HLA in healthy donors. Study-level results: Reports described diagnosis of cytomegalovirus status by the classifier as highly specific and sensitive. The authors reported that TCR beta sequences could predict HLA-A and HLA-B alleles. These predictions were accurate for most subjects in the first cohort.

CDR1 is MNHNS and CDR2 is SASEGT in the germline V gene. CDR3 length equals 16 residues. Trimming cost V 8 bases and J 8 bases, with 24 bases left between them. These donors, healthy bone marrow donors, were studied. Likely unrecorded immune exposures existed in these nominally healthy donors. With respect to this clone: Its antigen is undetermined.

Vbeta (60) and Jbeta (13) primers were used in the PCR. Clones were read by immunoSEQ multiplex PCR, and TCRdb kept only the in-frame ones, dropping some. The sample records about 140,000 clones, about 75% being singletons. The specimen sequenced was PBMCs. The chain combines TRBV6-1 with TRBJ1-4, with D possibly matching TRBD1 (5 bases). This TCR derives from a woman aged 30 to 39 in good health and CMV-seronegative. CDR3 in DNA: TGTGCCAGCCGTGCCGAAGGGGAGGGTGCCGGGGAAAAACTGTTTTTT. Its translation is CASRAEGEGAGEKLFF.